The T cell receptor beta chain under discussion was sequenced for a study of technical replicates of blood from a few donors. Produced via immunoSEQ multiplex PCR; TCRdb's table is partial and in-frame only. In the table there are some 67,000 clones, roughly 98% of which are singletons. Sequencing used T cells isolated from PBMCs. This clonotype originated in a human donor in good health.

CDR3 sequence reads: CASSYAGEGGEQYF. The CDR3 DNA is TGTGCCAGCAGTTACGCAGGGGAGGGGGGCGAGCAGTACTTC. This chain uses TRBV28 with TRBJ2-7, with D tentatively TRBD2 (7 bases). The CDR3 covers 14 residues. Trimming removed 4 bases from V and 6 bases from J, with 16 bases in between. Germline V gives CDR1 MDHEN, CDR2 SYDVKM.